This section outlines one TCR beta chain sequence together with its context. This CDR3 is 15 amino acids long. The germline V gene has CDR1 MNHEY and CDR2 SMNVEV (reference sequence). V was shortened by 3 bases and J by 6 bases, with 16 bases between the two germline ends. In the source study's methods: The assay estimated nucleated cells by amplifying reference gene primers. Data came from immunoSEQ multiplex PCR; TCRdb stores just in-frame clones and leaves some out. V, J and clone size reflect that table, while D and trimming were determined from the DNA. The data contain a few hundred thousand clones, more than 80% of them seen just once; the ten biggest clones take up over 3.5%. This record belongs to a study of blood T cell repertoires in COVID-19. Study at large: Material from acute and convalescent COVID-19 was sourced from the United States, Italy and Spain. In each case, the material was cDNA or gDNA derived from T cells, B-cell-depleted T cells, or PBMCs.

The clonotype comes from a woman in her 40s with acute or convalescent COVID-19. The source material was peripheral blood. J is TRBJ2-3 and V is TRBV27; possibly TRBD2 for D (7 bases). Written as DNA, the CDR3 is TGTGCCAGCAGTTTTCATCGCGGGGGCTTGGATACGCAGTATTTT. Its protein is CASSFHRGGLDTQYF.